This TCR beta chain was identified in a study of PD-1 blockade in classical Hodgkin lymphoma. The study, taken as a whole, reports: A reduction in baseline TCR diversity was reportedly seen in newly diagnosed patients relative to healthy donors.

There are 13 residues in the CDR3. CDR1 and CDR2 (germline): LNHDA, SQIVND (reference sequence). The ends lost 4 bases at V and 7 bases at J; junction bases unmatched: 3. Remarks on this clone: Its matching antigen is unknown.

Every patient relapsed after autologous stem cell transplantation, and brentuximab vedotin exposure varied. Using immunoSEQ multiplex PCR, the repertoire was profiled, and TCRdb retains in-frame clones only, with some absent. The sample has roughly 11,000 clones, roughly 84% seen once. Source: peripheral blood mononuclear cells (PBMCs), taken at baseline. This sequence joins TRBV19 and TRBJ1-5; TRBD1 matches at 8 bases. The TCR originated in a human donor with classical Hodgkin lymphoma. Here the CDR3 DNA reads TGTGCCAGTAGTACCCAGGGGGCCCAGCCCCAGCATTTT. Its translation: CASSTQGAQPQHF.